A selection of T cell receptor beta chains follows, all from one sample in a study of CD8+CD57+ T cells in acquired aplastic anemia. TCRdb re-analysed the reads in MiXCR, keeping a single row per CDR3 protein. The sample has about 200,000 distinct CDR3 sequences, 40% to 60% seen once. The sample consisted of sorted CD4+, CD8+, or CD8+CD57+ T cells (not recorded which) from PBMCs. The source is a human donor with aplastic anemia. Each CDR3 is given with its conserved first and last residue. The order of the fields is clone size, V gene, J gene, D gene, CDR3 DNA, CDR3 protein. A D gene is named only where the DNA matches it firmly. Where a row states a size, it is once, few, many or the class of an expanded clone; other rows omit it.

.	TRBV2	TRBJ1-1	.	TGTGCCATCAGGGTCGGCAGGGAGAACACTGAAGCTTTCTTT	CAIRVGRENTEAFF
.	TRBV10-3	TRBJ1-2	.	TGTGCCATCAGTGTCAGGGGCGCTGGCTACACCTTC	CAISVRGAGYTF
many	TRBV20-1	TRBJ1-5	.	TGCAGTGCTAGAGACACGGCCGGGAGCAATCAGCCCCAGCATTTT	CSARDTAGSNQPQHF
few	TRBV30	TRBJ1-6	.	TGTGCCTGGAGTCGGATAAGGGACGGGAATTCACCCCTCCACTTT	CAWSRIRDGNSPLHF
few	TRBV4-2	TRBJ2-1	.	TGTGCCAGCAGCCTAACAGGGACAACTTACAATGAGCAGTTCTTC	CASSLTGTTYNEQFF
.	TRBV24-1	TRBJ2-5	.	TGTGCCACCAGTGCCACCTTGACAGGAGACCAAGAGACCCAGTACTTC	CATSATLTGDQETQYF
many	TRBV19	TRBJ1-1	.	TGTGCCAGTAGTTTCGTCGGGGGTCGGACTGAAGCTTTCTTT	CASSFVGGRTEAFF
.	TRBV6-2/TRBV6-3	TRBJ2-3	TRBD2	TGTGCCAGCAGTTACCCATATCGACTAGCGGGAGATACAGATACGCAGTATTTT	CASSYPYRLAGDTDTQYF
many	TRBV7-6	TRBJ2-7	TRBD1	TGTGCCAGCAGCGCCGGACAGGGGGGCTCCTACGAGCAGTACTTC	CASSAGQGGSYEQYF
few	TRBV3-1	TRBJ1-1	.	TGTGCCAGCAGCCCCCTCCAGGGGAACACTGAAGCTTTCTTT	CASSPLQGNTEAFF
.	TRBV11-3	TRBJ2-6	.	TGTGCCTCTTCAGGGGTGGGGACTGGGGCCAACGTCCTGACTTTC	CASSGVGTGANVLTF
.	TRBV7-2	TRBJ1-3	TRBD1	TGTGCCAGCAGCCAGGACAGGGGGACTTTTTCTGGAAACACCATATATTTT	CASSQDRGTFSGNTIYF
.	TRBV19	TRBJ2-3	TRBD1	TGTGCCAGTACCGCGGACAGGCCAGGGGGCGGCACAGATACGCAGTATTTT	CASTADRPGGGTDTQYF
many	TRBV5-5	TRBJ1-1	.	TGTGCCAGCAGCTTGCCAAGGGCTCGGACTGAAGCTTTCTTT	CASSLPRARTEAFF